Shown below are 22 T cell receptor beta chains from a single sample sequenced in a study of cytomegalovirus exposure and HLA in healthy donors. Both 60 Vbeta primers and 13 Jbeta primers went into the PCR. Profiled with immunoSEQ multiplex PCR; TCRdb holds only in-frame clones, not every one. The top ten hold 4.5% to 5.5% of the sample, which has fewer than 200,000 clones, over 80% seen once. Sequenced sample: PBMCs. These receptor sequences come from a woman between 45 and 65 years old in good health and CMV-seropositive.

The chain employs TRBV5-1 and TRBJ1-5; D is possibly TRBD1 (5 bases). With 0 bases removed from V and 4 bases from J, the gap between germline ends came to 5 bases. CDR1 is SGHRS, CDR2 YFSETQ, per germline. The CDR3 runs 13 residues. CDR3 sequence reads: CASSLGQNQPQHF. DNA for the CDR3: TGCGCCAGCAGCTTGGGACAGAATCAGCCCCAGCATTTT.

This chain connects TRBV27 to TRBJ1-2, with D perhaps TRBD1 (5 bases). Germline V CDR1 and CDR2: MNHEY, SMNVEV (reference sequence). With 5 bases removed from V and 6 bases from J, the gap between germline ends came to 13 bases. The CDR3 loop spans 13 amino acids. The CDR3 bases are TGTGCCAGCAGTAGGAGGGGCGCGGATGGCTACACCTTC. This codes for CASSRRGADGYTF.

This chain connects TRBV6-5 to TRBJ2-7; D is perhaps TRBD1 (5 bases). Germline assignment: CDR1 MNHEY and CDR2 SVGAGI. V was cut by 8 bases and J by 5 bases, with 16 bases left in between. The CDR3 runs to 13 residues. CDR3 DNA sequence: TGTGCCAGCGCCCAGGCAGGGATGAACGAGCAGTACTTC. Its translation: CASAQAGMNEQYF.

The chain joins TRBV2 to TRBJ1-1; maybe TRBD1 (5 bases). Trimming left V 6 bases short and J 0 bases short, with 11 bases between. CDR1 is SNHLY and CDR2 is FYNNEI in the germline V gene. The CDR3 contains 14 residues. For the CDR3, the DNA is TGTGCCAGCAGGACGGGACTTATGAACACTGAAGCTTTCTTT. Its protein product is CASRTGLMNTEAFF.

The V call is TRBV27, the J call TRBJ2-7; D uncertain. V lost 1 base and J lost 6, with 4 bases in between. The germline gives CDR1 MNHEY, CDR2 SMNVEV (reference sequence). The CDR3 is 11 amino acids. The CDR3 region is CASSLYREQYF. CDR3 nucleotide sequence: TGTGCCAGCAGTTTATATCGCGAGCAGTACTTC.

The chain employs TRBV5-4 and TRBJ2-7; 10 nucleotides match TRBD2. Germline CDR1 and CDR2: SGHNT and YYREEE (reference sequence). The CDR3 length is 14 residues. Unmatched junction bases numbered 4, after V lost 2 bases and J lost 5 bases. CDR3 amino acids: CASSFTSGDDEQYF. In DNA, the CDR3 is TGTGCCAGCAGCTTTACTAGCGGGGATGACGAGCAGTACTTC. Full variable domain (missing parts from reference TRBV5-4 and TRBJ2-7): ETGVTQSPTHLIKTRGQQVTLRCSSQSGHNTVSWYQQALGQGPQFIFQYYREEENGRGNFPPRFSGLQFPNYSSELNVNALELDDSALYLCASSFTSGDDEQYFGPGTRLTVT.

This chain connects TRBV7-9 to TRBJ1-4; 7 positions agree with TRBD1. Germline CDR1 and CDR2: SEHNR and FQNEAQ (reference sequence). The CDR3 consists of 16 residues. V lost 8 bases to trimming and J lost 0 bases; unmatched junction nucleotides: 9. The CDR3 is CASCLGQLATNEKLFF. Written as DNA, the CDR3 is TGTGCCAGCTGTTTGGGACAGCTAGCAACTAATGAAAAACTGTTTTTT. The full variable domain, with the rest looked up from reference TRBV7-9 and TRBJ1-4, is DTGVSQNPRHKITKRGQNVTFRCDPISEHNRLYWYRQTLGQGPEFLTYFQNEAQLEKSRLLSDRFSAERPKGSFSTLEIQRTEQGDSAMYLCASCLGQLATNEKLFFGSGTQLSVL.

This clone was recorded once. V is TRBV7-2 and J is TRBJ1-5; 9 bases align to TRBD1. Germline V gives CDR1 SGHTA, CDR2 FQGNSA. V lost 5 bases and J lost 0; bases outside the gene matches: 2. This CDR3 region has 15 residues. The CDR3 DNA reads TGTGCCAGCAGCCCGGGACAGGGTAGCAATCAGCCCCAGCATTTT. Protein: CASSPGQGSNQPQHF.

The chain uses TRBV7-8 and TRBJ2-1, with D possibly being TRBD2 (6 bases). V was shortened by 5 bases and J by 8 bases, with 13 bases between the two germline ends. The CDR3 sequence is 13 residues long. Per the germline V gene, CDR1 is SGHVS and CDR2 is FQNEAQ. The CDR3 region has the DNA TGTGCCAGCAGCACACTAGGGAGGTATGAGCAGTTCTTC. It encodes CASSTLGRYEQFF.

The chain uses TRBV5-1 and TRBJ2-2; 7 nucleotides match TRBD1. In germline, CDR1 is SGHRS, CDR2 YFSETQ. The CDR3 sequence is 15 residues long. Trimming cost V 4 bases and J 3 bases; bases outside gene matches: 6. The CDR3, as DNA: TGCGCCAGCAGCCTCGGGACAGCTTACACCGGGGAGCTGTTTTTT. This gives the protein CASSLGTAYTGELFF.

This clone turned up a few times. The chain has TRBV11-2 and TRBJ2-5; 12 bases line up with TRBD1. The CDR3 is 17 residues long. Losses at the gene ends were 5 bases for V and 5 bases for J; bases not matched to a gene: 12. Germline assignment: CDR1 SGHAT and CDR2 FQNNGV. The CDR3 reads CASSPTGGQGADETQYF. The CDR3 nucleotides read TGTGCCAGCAGCCCAACAGGGGGACAGGGGGCCGATGAGACCCAGTACTTC.

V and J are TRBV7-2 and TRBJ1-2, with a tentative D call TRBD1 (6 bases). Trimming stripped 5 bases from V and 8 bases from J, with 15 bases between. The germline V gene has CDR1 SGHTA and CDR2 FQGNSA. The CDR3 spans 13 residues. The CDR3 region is CASSNRDIGGYTF. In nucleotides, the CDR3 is TGTGCCAGCAGCAACCGGGACATTGGAGGCTACACCTTC.

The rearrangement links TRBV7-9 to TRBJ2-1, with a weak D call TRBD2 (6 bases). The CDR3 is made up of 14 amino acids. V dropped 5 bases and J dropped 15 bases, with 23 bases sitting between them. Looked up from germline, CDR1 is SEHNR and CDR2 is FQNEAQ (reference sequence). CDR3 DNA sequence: TGTGCCAGCAGCCCCACCGGGACTCCCCTGAGATGGTTCTTC. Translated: CASSPTGTPLRWFF.

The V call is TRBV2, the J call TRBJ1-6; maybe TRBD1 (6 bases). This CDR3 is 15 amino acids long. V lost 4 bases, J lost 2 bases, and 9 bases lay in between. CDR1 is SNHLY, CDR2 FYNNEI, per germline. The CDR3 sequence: CASSVTGTYNSPLHF. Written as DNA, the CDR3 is TGTGCCAGCAGTGTTACAGGGACCTATAATTCACCCCTCCACTTT.

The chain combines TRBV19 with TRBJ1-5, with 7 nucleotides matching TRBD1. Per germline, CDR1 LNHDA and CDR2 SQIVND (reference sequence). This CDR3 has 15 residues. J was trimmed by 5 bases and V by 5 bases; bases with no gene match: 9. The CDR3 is CASSSPRDSHQPQHF. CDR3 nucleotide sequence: TGTGCCAGTAGTTCCCCCAGGGACAGCCATCAGCCCCAGCATTTT.

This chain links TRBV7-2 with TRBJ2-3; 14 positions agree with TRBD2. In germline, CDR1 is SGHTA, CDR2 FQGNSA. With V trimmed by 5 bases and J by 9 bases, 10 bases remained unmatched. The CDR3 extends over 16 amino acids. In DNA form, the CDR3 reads TGTGCCAGCAGCGTGGAGACTAGCGGGGGGGGTAACACGCAGTATTTT. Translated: CASSVETSGGGNTQYF.

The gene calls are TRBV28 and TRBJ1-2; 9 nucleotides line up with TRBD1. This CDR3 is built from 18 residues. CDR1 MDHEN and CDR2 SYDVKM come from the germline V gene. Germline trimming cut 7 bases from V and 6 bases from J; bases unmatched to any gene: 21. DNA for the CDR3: TGTGCCAGCATGGGTAGAACCGGGACAGGGACGCCGAGAGATGGCTACACCTTC. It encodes CASMGRTGTGTPRDGYTF.

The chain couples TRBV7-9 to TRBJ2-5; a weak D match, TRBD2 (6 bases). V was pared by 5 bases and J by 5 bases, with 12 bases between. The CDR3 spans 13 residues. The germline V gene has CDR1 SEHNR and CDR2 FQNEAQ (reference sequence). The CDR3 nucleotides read TGTGCCAGCAGCCCTAACGGGGGTGAGACCCAGTACTTC. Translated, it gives CASSPNGGETQYF.

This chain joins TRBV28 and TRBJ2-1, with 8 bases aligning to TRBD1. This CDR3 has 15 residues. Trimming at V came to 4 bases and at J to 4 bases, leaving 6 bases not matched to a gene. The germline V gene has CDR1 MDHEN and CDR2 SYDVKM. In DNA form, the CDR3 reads TGTGCCAGCAGTTCCACAGGGGGAGTTTACAATGAGCAGTTCTTC. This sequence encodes CASSSTGGVYNEQFF.

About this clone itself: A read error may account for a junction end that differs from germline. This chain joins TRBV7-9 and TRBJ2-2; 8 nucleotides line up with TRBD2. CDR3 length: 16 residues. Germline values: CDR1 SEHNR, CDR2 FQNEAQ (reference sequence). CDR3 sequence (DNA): TGTTCCAGCAGCTTATTGGCGGGGGGCAACACCGGGGAGCTGTTTTTT. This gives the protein CSSSLLAGGNTGELFF.

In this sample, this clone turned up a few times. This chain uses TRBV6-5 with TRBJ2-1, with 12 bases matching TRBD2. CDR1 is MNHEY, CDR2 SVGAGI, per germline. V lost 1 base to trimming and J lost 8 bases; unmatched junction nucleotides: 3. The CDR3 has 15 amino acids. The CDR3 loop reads CASSYFSSGGDEQFF. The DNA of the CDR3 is TGTGCCAGCAGTTACTTTTCTAGCGGGGGGGATGAGCAGTTCTTC.

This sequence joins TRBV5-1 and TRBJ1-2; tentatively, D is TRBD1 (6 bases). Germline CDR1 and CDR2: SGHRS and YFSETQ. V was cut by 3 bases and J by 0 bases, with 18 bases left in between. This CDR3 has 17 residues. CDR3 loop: CASSSDGQSSTNYGYTF. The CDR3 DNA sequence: TGCGCCAGCAGCTCGGACGGACAGAGCTCTACTAACTATGGCTACACCTTC.